Below are 4 T cell receptor beta chains sequenced from a single sample in a study of T cell clones after liver transplantation. Their recognized antigens are unknown. Proliferating CFSE-low MLR cells were sequenced to define alloreactive TCRbeta sequences. TCRdb's copy holds only in-frame clones and misses some; the assay was immunoSEQ multiplex PCR. The repertoire holds some 5,000 clones, with 30% as singletons. Material for sequencing was CD4+ T cells from cultured PBMCs. All receptors derive from a human patient who received a liver transplant. Part of the T cells may come from the graft donor.

The chain employs TRBV20-1 and TRBJ1-1; D is possibly TRBD1 (6 bases). In germline, CDR1 is DFQATT, CDR2 SNEGSKA (reference sequence). The CDR3 extends over 10 amino acids. V was trimmed by 6 bases and J by 11 bases, leaving 13 bases between them. DNA of the CDR3: TGCAGTGCAAGACAGGAGCGCGCTTTCTTT. Amino acid sequence: CSARQERAFF.

This clone was seen more than once but under ten times. The chain links TRBV2 to TRBJ1-1; D might be TRBD1 (6 bases). The length of the CDR3 is 13 residues. Germline lookup yields CDR1 SNHLY and CDR2 FYNNEI. The V end lost 5 bases, the J end lost 5 bases, and 12 bases lay between the germline ends. CDR3 coding DNA: TGTGCCAGCAGTCTGGGGGCCGGGACTGAAGCTTTCTTT. The encoded protein is CASSLGAGTEAFF.

By share, this clone counts as medium-sized. The chain carries TRBV5-1 and TRBJ2-1, with TRBD1 matching over 9 bases. This CDR3 region has 17 residues. The ends lost 4 bases at V and 1 base at J; junction bases unmatched: 9. In germline, CDR1 is SGHRS, CDR2 YFSETQ. CDR3 nucleotide sequence: TGCGCCAGCAGCCTGAACCCCGGGACAGGGTCCTACAATGAGCAGTTCTTC. The encoded protein is CASSLNPGTGSYNEQFF.

This clone was detected only a few times. The V call is TRBV9, the J call TRBJ1-5; no definite D call. This CDR3 spans 13 amino acids. Germline-derived CDR1 and CDR2 are SGDLS and YYNGEE. The V end lost 1 base, the J end lost 4 bases, and 6 bases lay between the germline ends. CDR3 coding DNA: TGTGCCAGCAGCGTATCGGGGAATCAGCCCCAGCATTTT. This gives the protein CASSVSGNQPQHF.